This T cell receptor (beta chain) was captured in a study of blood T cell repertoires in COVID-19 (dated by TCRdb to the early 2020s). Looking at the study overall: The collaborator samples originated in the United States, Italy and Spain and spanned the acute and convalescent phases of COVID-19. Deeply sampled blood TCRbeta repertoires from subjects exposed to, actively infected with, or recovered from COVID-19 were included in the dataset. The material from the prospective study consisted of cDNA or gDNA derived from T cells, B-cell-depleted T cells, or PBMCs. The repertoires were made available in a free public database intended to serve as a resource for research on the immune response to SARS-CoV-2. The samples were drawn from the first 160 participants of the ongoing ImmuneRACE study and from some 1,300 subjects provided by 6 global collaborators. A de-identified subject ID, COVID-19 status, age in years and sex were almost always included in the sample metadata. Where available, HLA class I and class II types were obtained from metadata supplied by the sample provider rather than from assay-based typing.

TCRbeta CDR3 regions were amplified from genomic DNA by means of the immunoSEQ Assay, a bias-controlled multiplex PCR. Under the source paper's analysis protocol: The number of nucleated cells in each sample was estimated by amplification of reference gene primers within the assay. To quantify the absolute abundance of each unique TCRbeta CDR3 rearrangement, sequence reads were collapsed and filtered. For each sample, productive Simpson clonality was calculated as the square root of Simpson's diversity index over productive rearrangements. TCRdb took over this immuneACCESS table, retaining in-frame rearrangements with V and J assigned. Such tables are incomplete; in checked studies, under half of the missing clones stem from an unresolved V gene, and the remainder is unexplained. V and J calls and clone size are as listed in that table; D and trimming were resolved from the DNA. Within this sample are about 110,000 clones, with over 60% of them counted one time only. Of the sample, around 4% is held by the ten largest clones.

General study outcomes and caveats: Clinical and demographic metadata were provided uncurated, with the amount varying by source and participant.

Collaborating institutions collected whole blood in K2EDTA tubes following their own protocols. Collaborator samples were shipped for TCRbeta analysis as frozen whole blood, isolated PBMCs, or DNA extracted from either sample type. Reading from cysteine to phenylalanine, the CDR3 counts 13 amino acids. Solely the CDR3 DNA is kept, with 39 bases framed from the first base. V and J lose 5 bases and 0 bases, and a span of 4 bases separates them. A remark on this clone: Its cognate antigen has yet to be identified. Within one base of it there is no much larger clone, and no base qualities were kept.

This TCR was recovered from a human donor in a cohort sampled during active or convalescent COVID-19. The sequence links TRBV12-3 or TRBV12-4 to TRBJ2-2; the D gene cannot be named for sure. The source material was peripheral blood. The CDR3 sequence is CASSNSNTGELFF. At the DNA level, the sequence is TGTGCCAGCAGTAACTCGAACACCGGGGAGCTGTTTTTT.